Shown below are 10 T cell receptor beta chains from a single sample sequenced in a study of PD-1 blockade in mismatch repair-deficient tumors. The protocol was immunoSEQ multiplex PCR, while the TCRdb copy is restricted to in-frame clones and leaves out a portion. The repertoire holds 38,000 or so clones, with roughly 81% as singletons. This specimen was peripheral blood, taken 76 weeks after starting pembrolizumab. Receptors were obtained from an adult with mismatch repair-deficient cancer.

The chain employs TRBV11-3 and TRBJ2-5, with 13 bases identical to TRBD2. Germline CDR1 SGHNT, CDR2 YENEEA. Trimming took 1 base from V and 5 from J; bases not matched to a gene: 4. The CDR3 extends over 16 amino acids. The CDR3 DNA follows: TGTGCCAGCAGCTTAGGAGGACTAGCGGGAGTCGAGACCCAGTACTTC. It codes for CASSLGGLAGVETQYF.

V and J are TRBV7-2 and TRBJ2-6; 8 positions agree with TRBD1. The CDR3 consists of 18 residues. Germline assignment: CDR1 SGHTA and CDR2 FQGNSA. V dropped 2 bases and J dropped 0; count of bases not matched to a gene: 6. The DNA of the CDR3 is TGTGCCAGCAGCTTATTTGGGCAGGGGGCCTCTGGGGCCAACGTCCTGACTTTC. Its protein is CASSLFGQGASGANVLTF.

The rearrangement joins TRBV7-3 to TRBJ2-1, with 11 nucleotides matching TRBD2. The CDR3 length is 16 residues. Germline CDR1 SGHTA, CDR2 FQGTGA. After removal of 6 bases from V and 1 base from J, the junction contained 5 bases not matched to a gene. CDR3 protein: CASSRSSGGSYNEQFF. Written as DNA, the CDR3 is TGTGCCAGCAGTCGATCTAGCGGGGGGTCCTACAATGAGCAGTTCTTC.

This chain joins TRBV11-1 and TRBJ2-2; D gene ambiguous. V was pared by 0 bases and J by 1 base, with 3 bases between. The CDR3 runs 14 residues. Germline V lookup: CDR1 SGHAT, CDR2 FQDESV (reference sequence). CDR3 DNA sequence: TGTGCCAGCAGCTTAGCGGGGAACACCGGGGAGCTGTTTTTT. This encodes CASSLAGNTGELFF.

The genes are TRBV19 and TRBJ1-3, with a weak D call TRBD1 (6 bases). V shed 3 bases and J shed 0 bases, with 9 bases lying between them. The CDR3 is made up of 15 amino acids. The germline V gene encodes CDR1 LNHDA and CDR2 SQIVND (reference sequence). The DNA of the CDR3 is TGTGCCAGTAGTATCGGACAGAGCTCTGGAAACACCATATATTTT. This codes for CASSIGQSSGNTIYF.

The chain combines TRBV28 with TRBJ2-1; D tentatively fits TRBD1 or TRBD2 (6 bases each). The germline CDR1 and CDR2 sequences are MDHEN and SYDVKM. Trimming stripped 3 bases from V and 7 bases from J, with 16 bases between. This CDR3 comprises 15 residues. The CDR3 region has the DNA TGTGCCAGCAGTTTTGAGGGGGGCACAATAAATGAGCAGTTCTTC. Protein product: CASSFEGGTINEQFF.

The genes are TRBV19 and TRBJ2-7; TRBD1 might be the D (6 bases). From germline, CDR1 is LNHDA and CDR2 SQIVND (reference sequence). The CDR3 sequence is 18 residues long. Trimming shortened V by 7 bases and J by 0 bases, and 25 bases separated the two germline ends. The chain's CDR3 is CASMRESVGGQSSYEQYF. The CDR3 DNA reads as TGTGCCAGTATGAGGGAGAGCGTAGGCGGACAGAGCTCCTACGAGCAGTACTTC.

The chain uses TRBV2 and TRBJ1-1; TRBD1 is a possible D gene (6 bases). The germline gives CDR1 SNHLY, CDR2 FYNNEI. V lost 3 bases and J lost 4, with 12 bases in between. This CDR3 has 14 residues. The CDR3 nucleotides are TGTGCCAGCAGTGAGCAGGGGCGGGGCACTGAAGCTTTCTTT. Protein sequence: CASSEQGRGTEAFF.

The chain joins TRBV19 to TRBJ1-5; 8 bases agree with TRBD1. From germline, CDR1 is LNHDA and CDR2 SQIVND (reference sequence). This CDR3 is built from 14 residues. J gave up 7 bases and V 6 bases, and 8 bases lay outside the gene matches. The CDR3 loop reads CASRTTGGSQPQHF. DNA of the CDR3: TGTGCCAGTAGGACTACAGGGGGAAGCCAGCCCCAGCATTTT.

This chain links TRBV6-6 with TRBJ2-2; D is unresolved. In germline, CDR1 is MNHNY, CDR2 SVGAGI (reference sequence). V was clipped by 5 bases and J by 4 bases, with 11 bases between them. The CDR3 sequence is 14 residues long. The CDR3 sequence: CASSVDRATGELFF. The CDR3 nucleotides are TGTGCCAGCAGTGTGGATCGGGCCACCGGGGAGCTGTTTTTT.